This T cell receptor (beta chain) was recorded in a study of control samples from healthy donors and cancer patients. CDR3 length: 13 amino acids. Trimming stripped 2 bases from V and 2 bases from J, with 5 bases between. Looked up from germline, CDR1 is KGHSH and CDR2 is LQKENI. Sequenced by immunoSEQ multiplex PCR; TCRdb stores in-frame clones only, minus some. The data contain about 140,000 clones, about nine tenths of them singletons. Sequenced sample: blood. This clonotype originated in a man aged 30-40 years in good health. This chain links TRBV18 with TRBJ2-3; no clear D gene. This chain's CDR3 is CASSPTLTDTQYF. CDR3 sequence (DNA): TGTGCCAGCTCACCAACCCTCACAGATACGCAGTATTTT.